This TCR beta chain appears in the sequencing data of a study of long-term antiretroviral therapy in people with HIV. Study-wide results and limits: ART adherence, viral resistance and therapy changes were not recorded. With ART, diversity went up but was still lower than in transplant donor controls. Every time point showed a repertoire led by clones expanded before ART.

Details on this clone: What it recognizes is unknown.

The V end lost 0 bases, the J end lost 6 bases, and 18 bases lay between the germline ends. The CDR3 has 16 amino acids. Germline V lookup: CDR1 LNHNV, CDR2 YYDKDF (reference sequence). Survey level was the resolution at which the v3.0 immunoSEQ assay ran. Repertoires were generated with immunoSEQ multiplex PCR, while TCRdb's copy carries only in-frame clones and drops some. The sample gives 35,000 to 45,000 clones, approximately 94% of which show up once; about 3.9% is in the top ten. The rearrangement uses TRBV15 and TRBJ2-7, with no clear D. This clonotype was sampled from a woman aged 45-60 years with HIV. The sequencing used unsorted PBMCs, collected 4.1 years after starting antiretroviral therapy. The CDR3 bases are TGTGCCACCAGCAGAGATCTGTCGGTTCCTACCGGCGAGCAGTACTTC. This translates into CATSRDLSVPTGEQYF.